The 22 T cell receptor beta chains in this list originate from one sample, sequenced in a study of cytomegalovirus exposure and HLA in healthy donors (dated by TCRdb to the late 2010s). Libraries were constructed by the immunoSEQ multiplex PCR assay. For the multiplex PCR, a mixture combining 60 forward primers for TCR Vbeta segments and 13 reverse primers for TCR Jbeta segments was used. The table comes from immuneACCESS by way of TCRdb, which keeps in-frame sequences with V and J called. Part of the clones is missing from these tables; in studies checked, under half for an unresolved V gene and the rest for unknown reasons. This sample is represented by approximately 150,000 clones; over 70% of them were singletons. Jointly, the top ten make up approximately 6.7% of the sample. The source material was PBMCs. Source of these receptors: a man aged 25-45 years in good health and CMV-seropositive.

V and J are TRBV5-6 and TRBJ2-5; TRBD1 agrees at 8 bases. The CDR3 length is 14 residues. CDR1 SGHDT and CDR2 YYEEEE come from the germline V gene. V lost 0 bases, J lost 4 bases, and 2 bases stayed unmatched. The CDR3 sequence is CASSLAGTGETQYF. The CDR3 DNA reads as TGTGCCAGCAGCTTGGCCGGGACAGGAGAGACCCAGTACTTC.

The CDR3 loop reads CASSLVAGNTGELFF. The CDR3 bases are TGTGCCAGCAGCTTAGTGGCGGGGAACACCGGGGAGCTGTTTTTT. This chain joins TRBV13 and TRBJ2-2, with D maybe TRBD2 (5 bases). Trimming pared 1 base from V and 1 base from J, leaving 7 bases between. Germline V CDR1 and CDR2: PRHDT, FYEKMQ (reference sequence). CDR3 length: 15 amino acids.

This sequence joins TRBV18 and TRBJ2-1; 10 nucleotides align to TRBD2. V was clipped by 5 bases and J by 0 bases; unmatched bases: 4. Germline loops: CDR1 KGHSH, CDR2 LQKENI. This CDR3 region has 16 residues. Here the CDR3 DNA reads TGTGCCAGCTCAAAGCGGGGGGGGAGCTCCTACAATGAGCAGTTCTTC. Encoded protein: CASSKRGGSSYNEQFF.

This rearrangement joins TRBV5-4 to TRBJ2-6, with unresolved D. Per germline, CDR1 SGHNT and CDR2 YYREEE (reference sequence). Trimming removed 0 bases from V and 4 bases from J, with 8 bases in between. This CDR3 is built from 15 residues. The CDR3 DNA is TGTGCCAGCAGCTTGGGCGTATCGGGGGCCAACGTCCTGACTTTC. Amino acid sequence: CASSLGVSGANVLTF.

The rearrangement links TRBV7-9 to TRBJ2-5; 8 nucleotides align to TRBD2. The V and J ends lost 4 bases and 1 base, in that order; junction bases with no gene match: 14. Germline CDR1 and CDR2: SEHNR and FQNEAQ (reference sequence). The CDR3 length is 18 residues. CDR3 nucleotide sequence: TGTGCCAGCAGCTCCCAACGAGGGCCTAGCGGGCTCCAAGAGACCCAGTACTTC. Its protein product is CASSSQRGPSGLQETQYF.

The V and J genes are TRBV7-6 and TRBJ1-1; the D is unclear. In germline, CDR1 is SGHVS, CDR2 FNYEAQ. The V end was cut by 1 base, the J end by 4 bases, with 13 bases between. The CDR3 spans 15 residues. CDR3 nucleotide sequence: TGTGCCAGCAGCTTAGGTCTGGGCGGGAGCACTGAAGCTTTCTTT. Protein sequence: CASSLGLGGSTEAFF.

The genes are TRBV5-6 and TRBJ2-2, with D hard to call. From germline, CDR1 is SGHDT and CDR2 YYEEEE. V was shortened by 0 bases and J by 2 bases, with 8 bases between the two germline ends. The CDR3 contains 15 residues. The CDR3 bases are TGTGCCAGCAGCTTGGGCGCTTATAACACCGGGGAGCTGTTTTTT. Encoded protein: CASSLGAYNTGELFF.

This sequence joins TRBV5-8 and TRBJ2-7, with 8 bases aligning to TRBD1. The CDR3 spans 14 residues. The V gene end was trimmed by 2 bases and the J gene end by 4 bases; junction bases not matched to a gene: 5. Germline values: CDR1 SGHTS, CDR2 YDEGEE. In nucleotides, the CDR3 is TGTGCCAGCAGCTTCGGGACAGGTCCTTACGAGCAGTACTTC. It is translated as CASSFGTGPYEQYF.

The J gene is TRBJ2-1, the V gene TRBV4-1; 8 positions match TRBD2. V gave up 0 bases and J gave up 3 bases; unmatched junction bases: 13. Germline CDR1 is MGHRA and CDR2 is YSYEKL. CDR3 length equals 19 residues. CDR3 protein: CASSQDSTPTSDRYNEQFF. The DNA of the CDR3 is TGCGCCAGCAGCCAAGACAGTACACCGACTAGCGATCGCTACAATGAGCAGTTCTTC.

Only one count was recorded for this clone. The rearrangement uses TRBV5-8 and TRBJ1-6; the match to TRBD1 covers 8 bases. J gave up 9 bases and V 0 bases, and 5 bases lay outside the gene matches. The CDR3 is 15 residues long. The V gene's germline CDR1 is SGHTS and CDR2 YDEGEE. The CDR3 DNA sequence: TGTGCCAGCAGCTTGGCCGGACAGGGCAGTTCACCCCTCCACTTT. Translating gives CASSLAGQGSSPLHF.

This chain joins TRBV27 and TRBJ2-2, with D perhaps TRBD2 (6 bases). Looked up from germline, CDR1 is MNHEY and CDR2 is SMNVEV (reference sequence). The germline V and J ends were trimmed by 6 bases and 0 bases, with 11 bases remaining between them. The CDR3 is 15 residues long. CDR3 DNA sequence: TGTGCCAGCAGGGAGGGACGCGCGAACACCGGGGAGCTGTTTTTT. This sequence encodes CASREGRANTGELFF.

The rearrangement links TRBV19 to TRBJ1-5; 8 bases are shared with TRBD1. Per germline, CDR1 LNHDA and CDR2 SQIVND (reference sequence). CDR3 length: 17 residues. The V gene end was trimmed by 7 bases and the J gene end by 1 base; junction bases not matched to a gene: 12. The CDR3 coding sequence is TGTGCCAGTATCATGACCTCAGGGGGCGCGAGCAATCAGCCCCAGCATTTT. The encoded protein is CASIMTSGGASNQPQHF. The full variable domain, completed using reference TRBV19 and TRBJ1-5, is DGGITQSPKYLFRKEGQNVTLSCEQNLNHDAMYWYRQDPGQGLRLIYYSQIVNDFQKGDIAEGYSVSREKKESFPLTVTSAQKNPTAFYLCASIMTSGGASNQPQHFGDGTRLSIL.

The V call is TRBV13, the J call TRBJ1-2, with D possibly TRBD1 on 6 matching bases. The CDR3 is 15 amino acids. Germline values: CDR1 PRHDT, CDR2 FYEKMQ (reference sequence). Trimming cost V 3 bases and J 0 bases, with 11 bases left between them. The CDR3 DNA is TGTGCCAGCAGCTTGGGACATAGCTCTAACTATGGCTACACCTTC. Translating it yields CASSLGHSSNYGYTF.

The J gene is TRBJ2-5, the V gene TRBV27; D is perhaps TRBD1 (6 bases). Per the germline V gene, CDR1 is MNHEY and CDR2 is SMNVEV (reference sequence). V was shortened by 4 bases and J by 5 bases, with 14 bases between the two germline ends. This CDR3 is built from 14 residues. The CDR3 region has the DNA TGTGCCAGCAGTTCGATACAGGGATCGGAGACCCAGTACTTC. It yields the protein CASSSIQGSETQYF.

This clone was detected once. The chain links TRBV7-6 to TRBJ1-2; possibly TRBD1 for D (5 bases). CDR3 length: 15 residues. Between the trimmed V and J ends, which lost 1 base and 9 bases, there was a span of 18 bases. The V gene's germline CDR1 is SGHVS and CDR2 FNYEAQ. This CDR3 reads CASSLGGTAGESYTF. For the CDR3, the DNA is TGTGCCAGCAGCTTAGGCGGGACGGCGGGGGAGAGCTACACCTTC.

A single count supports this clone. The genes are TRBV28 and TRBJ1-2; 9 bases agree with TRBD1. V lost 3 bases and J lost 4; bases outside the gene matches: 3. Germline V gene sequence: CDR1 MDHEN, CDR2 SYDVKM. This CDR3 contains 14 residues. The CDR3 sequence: CASSFGTGIYGYTF. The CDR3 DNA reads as TGTGCCAGCAGTTTCGGGACAGGGATCTATGGCTACACCTTC.

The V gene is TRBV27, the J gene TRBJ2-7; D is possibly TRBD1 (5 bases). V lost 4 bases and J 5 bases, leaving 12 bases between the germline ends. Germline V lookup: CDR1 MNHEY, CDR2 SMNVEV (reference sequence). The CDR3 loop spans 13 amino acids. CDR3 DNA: TGTGCCAGCAGTTATAACAGGTTACACGAGCAGTACTTC. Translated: CASSYNRLHEQYF.

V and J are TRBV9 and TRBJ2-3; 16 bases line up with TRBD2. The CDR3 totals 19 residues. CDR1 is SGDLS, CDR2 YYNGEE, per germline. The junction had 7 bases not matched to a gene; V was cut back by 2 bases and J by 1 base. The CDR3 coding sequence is TGTGCCAGCAGCGTCGCCGGGACTAGCGGGGGGGCCGGCACAGATACGCAGTATTTT. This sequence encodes CASSVAGTSGGAGTDTQYF.

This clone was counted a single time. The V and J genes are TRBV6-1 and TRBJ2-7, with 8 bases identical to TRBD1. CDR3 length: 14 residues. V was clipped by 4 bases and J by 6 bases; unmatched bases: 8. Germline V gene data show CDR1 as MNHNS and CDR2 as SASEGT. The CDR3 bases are TGTGCCAGCAGTGGACAGGGGTCGTCGGGCGAGCAGTACTTC. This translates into CASSGQGSSGEQYF.

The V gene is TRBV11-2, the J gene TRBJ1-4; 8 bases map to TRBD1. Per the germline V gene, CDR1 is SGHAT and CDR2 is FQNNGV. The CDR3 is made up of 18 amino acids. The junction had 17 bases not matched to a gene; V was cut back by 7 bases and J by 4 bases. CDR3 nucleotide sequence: TGTGCCAGCACCCTAACCTCCACATCAGGGGGCTTTAATGAAAAACTGTTTTTT. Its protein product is CASTLTSTSGGFNEKLFF.

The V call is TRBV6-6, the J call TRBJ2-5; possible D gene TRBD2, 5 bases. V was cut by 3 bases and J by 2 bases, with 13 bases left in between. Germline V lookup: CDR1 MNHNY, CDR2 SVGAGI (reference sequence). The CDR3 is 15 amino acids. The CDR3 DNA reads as TGTGCCAGCAGTTATGACGGGGAATTTCAAGAGACCCAGTACTTC. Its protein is CASSYDGEFQETQYF.

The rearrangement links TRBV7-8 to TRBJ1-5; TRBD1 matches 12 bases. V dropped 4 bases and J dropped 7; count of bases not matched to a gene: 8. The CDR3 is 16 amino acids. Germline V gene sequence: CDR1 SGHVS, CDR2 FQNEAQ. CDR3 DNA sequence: TGTGCCAGCAGCTCGCCGGGACAGGGGGCGAGCCAGCCCCAGCATTTT. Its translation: CASSSPGQGASQPQHF.